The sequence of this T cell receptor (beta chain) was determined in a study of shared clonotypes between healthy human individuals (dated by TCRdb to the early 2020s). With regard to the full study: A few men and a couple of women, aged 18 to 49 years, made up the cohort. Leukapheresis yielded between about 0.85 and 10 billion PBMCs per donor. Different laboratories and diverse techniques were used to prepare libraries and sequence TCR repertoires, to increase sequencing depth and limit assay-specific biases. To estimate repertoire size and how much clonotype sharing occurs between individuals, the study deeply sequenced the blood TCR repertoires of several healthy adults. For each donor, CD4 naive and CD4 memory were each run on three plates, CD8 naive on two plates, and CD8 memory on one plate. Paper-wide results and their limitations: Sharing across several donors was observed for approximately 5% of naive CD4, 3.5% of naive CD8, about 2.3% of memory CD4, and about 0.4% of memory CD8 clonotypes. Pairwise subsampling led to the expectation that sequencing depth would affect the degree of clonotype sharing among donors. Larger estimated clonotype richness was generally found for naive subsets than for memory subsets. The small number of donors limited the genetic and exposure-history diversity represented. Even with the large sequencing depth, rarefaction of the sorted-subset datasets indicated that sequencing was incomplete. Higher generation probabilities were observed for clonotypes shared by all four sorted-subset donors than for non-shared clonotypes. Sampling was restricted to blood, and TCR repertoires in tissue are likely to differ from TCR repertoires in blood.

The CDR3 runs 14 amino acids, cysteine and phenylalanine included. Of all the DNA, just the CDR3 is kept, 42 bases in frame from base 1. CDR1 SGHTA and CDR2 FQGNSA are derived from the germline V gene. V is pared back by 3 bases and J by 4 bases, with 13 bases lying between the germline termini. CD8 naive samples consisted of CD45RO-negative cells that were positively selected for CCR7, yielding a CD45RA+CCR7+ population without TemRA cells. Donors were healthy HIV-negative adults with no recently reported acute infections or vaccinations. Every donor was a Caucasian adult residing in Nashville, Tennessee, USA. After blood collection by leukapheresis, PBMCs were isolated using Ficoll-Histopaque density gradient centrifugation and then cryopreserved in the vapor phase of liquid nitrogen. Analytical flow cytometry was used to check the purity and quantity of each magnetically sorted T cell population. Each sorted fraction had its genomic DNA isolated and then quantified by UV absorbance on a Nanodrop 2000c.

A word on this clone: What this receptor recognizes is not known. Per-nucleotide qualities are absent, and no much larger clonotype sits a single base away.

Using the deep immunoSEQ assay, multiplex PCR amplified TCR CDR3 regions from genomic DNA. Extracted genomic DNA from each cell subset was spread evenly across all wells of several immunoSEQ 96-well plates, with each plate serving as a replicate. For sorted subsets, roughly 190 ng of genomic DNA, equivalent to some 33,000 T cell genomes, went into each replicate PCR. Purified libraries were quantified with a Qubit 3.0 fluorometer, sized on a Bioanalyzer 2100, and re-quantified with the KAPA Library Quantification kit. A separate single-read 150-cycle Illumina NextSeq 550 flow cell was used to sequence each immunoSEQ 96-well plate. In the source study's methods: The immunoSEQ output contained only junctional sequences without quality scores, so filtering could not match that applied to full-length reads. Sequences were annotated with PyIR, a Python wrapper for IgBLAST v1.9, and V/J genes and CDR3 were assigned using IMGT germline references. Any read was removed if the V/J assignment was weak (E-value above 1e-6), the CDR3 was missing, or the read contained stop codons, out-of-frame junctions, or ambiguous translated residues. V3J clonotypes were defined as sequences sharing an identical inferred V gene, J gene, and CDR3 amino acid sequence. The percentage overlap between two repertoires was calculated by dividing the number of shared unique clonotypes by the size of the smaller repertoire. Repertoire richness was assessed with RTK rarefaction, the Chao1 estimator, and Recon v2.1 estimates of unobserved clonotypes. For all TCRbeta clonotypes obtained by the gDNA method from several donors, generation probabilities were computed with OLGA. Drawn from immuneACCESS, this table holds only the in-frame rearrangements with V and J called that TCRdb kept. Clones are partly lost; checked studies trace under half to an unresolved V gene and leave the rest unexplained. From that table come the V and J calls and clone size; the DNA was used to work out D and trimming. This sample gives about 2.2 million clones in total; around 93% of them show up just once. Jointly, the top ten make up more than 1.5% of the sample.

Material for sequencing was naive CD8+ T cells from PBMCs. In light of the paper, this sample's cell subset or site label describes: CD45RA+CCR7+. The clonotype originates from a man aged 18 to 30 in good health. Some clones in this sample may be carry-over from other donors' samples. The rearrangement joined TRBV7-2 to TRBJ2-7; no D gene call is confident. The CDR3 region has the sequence CASSFREAPYEQYF. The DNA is TGTGCCAGCAGCTTCCGTGAGGCCCCGTACGAGCAGTACTTC.